These T cell receptor beta chains were read from a single sample in a study of Graves' ophthalmopathy and Graves' hyperthyroidism. TCRdb redid the calling of the multiplex PCR reads with MiXCR, one entry per CDR3 protein. Of around 400,000 distinct CDR3 sequences in the sample, roughly 20% were seen once. The sequenced sample was peripheral blood. The origin of the receptors is a woman aged 18-29 years with stable Graves' hyperthyroidism. The CDR3 runs from the conserved cysteine through the conserved F or W. The D gene is left open where the match is weak. The listing skips clone size in some rows; elsewhere it reads once, few, many or a size class.

j_call: TRBJ1-1
clone_size: many
d_call: NA
v_call: TRBV6-5
cdr3_aa: CASSSPGRNTEAFF
cdr3_nt: TGTGCCAGCAGCTCGCCAGGGAGGAACACTGAAGCTTTCTTT

j_call: TRBJ2-7
clone_size: many
d_call: TRBD2
v_call: TRBV7-2
cdr3_aa: CASSRVGRAGYEQYF
cdr3_nt: TGTGCCAGCAGCAGGGTGGGGAGGGCCGGGTACGAGCAGTACTTC

j_call: TRBJ2-7
clone_size: many
d_call: NA
v_call: TRBV5-1
cdr3_aa: CASSLGQGRDEQYF
cdr3_nt: TGCGCCAGCAGCTTGGGCCAGGGGCGAGACGAGCAGTACTTC

j_call: TRBJ2-1
clone_size: many
d_call: NA
v_call: TRBV7-8
cdr3_aa: CASSPVQGLDEQFF
cdr3_nt: TGTGCCAGCAGCCCAGTACAGGGCCTGGATGAGCAGTTCTTC

j_call: TRBJ2-5
clone_size: few
d_call: NA
v_call: TRBV20-1
cdr3_aa: CSASPFRGEETQYF
cdr3_nt: TGCAGTGCTAGCCCTTTTCGGGGCGAAGAGACCCAGTACTTC

j_call: TRBJ1-5
clone_size: many
d_call: NA
v_call: TRBV15
cdr3_aa: CATSRDPAGYNQPQHF
cdr3_nt: TGTGCCACCAGCAGAGATCCTGCCGGCTACAATCAGCCCCAGCATTTT

j_call: TRBJ2-2
clone_size: many
d_call: NA
v_call: TRBV6-5
cdr3_aa: CASSSRVIGELFF
cdr3_nt: TGTGCCAGCAGTTCACGGGTGATCGGGGAGCTGTTTTTT

j_call: TRBJ2-4
clone_size: many
d_call: TRBD2
v_call: TRBV12-3/TRBV12-4
cdr3_aa: CASSFALAGGKKLQNIQYF
cdr3_nt: TGTGCCAGCAGTTTCGCGCTAGCGGGCGGTAAAAAACTCCAAAACATTCAGTACTTC

j_call: TRBJ1-2
clone_size: once
d_call: NA
v_call: TRBV28
cdr3_aa: CASRRPLLGSPLGYTF
cdr3_nt: TGTGCCAGCAGACGACCCCTCTTGGGGTCTCCTCTTGGCTACACCTTC

j_call: TRBJ2-5
clone_size: many
d_call: NA
v_call: TRBV24-1
cdr3_aa: CATSVPGQETQYF
cdr3_nt: TGTGCCACCAGTGTACCAGGACAAGAGACCCAGTACTTC

j_call: TRBJ2-5
clone_size: many
d_call: TRBD2
v_call: TRBV27
cdr3_aa: CASSLLAGGETQYF
cdr3_nt: TGTGCCAGCAGCTTACTAGCGGGAGGAGAGACCCAGTACTTC

j_call: TRBJ2-2
clone_size: many
d_call: NA
v_call: TRBV6-1
cdr3_aa: CATHATGTLYRGELFF
cdr3_nt: TGTGCCACCCACGCTACAGGGACCCTTTACCGTGGAGAGCTGTTTTTT

j_call: TRBJ2-4
clone_size: NA
d_call: NA
v_call: TRBV28
cdr3_aa: CASSLQAPGGIKYF
cdr3_nt: TGTGCCAGCAGTTTACAGGCCCCAGGAGGCATTAAGTACTTC

j_call: TRBJ2-6
clone_size: NA
d_call: NA
v_call: TRBV30
cdr3_aa: CAWSNRFSGANVLTF
cdr3_nt: TGTGCCTGGAGTAACAGATTTTCTGGGGCCAACGTCCTGACTTTC

j_call: TRBJ1-1
clone_size: few
d_call: NA
v_call: TRBV20-1
cdr3_aa: CSAISIRDPEVSGTEAFF
cdr3_nt: TGCAGTGCCATATCGATCCGGGACCCGGAGGTATCGGGCACTGAAGCTTTCTTT

j_call: TRBJ2-7
clone_size: many
d_call: NA
v_call: TRBV10-3
cdr3_aa: CAISYGAGSSYEQYF
cdr3_nt: TGTGCCATCAGTTACGGCGCGGGTAGCTCCTACGAGCAGTACTTC

j_call: TRBJ2-5
clone_size: many
d_call: NA
v_call: TRBV7-9
cdr3_aa: CASSPPRAAAQETQYF
cdr3_nt: TGTGCCAGCAGCCCCCCCCGCGCGGCAGCCCAAGAGACCCAGTACTTC

j_call: TRBJ2-7
clone_size: NA
d_call: NA
v_call: TRBV28
cdr3_aa: CASSLGLQEQYF
cdr3_nt: TGTGCCAGCAGTTTAGGGCTTCAAGAGCAGTACTTC

j_call: TRBJ1-2
clone_size: many
d_call: NA
v_call: TRBV30
cdr3_aa: CAWSVQGAAGYTF
cdr3_nt: TGTGCCTGGAGTGTACAAGGGGCGGCTGGCTACACCTTC

j_call: TRBJ1-5
clone_size: NA
d_call: NA
v_call: TRBV19
cdr3_aa: CASNRGNNQPQHF
cdr3_nt: TGTGCCAGTAACCGGGGAAACAATCAGCCCCAGCATTTT

j_call: TRBJ1-1
clone_size: many
d_call: NA
v_call: TRBV10-3
cdr3_aa: CAISESNLKNTEAFF
cdr3_nt: TGTGCCATCAGTGAGTCGAATCTCAAGAACACTGAAGCTTTCTTT

j_call: TRBJ2-7
clone_size: many
d_call: TRBD2
v_call: TRBV4-1
cdr3_aa: CASSQQAGGGEQYF
cdr3_nt: TGCGCCAGCAGCCAACAAGCGGGAGGTGGCGAGCAGTACTTC

j_call: TRBJ2-5
clone_size: many
d_call: TRBD1
v_call: TRBV19
cdr3_aa: CASSVTGSETQYF
cdr3_nt: TGTGCCAGTAGTGTGACAGGGTCAGAGACCCAGTACTTC

j_call: TRBJ2-4
clone_size: NA
d_call: NA
v_call: TRBV4-1
cdr3_aa: CASSQGASSAKNIQYF
cdr3_nt: TGCGCCAGCAGCCAAGGTGCGTCCTCAGCCAAAAACATTCAGTACTTC

j_call: TRBJ2-5
clone_size: many
d_call: NA
v_call: TRBV4-1
cdr3_aa: CAGGVGGSETQYF
cdr3_nt: TGCGCCGGCGGCGTCGGCGGATCGGAGACCCAGTACTTC

j_call: TRBJ2-2
clone_size: few
d_call: NA
v_call: TRBV7-2
cdr3_aa: CASSVGRGTGELFF
cdr3_nt: TGTGCCAGCAGTGTAGGCCGGGGCACCGGGGAGCTGTTTTTT

j_call: TRBJ2-2
clone_size: NA
d_call: TRBD2
v_call: TRBV5-1
cdr3_aa: CASSPLSGKNTGELFF
cdr3_nt: TGCGCCAGCAGCCCCCTAAGCGGGAAGAACACCGGGGAGCTGTTTTTT

j_call: TRBJ1-6
clone_size: many
d_call: NA
v_call: TRBV6-1
cdr3_aa: CASSDPGSRASPLHF
cdr3_nt: TGTGCCAGCAGTGACCCCGGCTCCAGGGCCTCACCCCTCCACTTT

j_call: TRBJ2-7
clone_size: NA
d_call: NA
v_call: TRBV5-1
cdr3_aa: CASSWAGRGAKGEQYF
cdr3_nt: TGCGCCAGCAGCTGGGCGGGACGGGGGGCAAAGGGCGAGCAGTACTTC

j_call: TRBJ1-3
clone_size: many
d_call: TRBD1
v_call: TRBV7-6
cdr3_aa: CASSHRGSGNTIYF
cdr3_nt: TGTGCCAGCAGCCACAGGGGCTCTGGAAACACCATATATTTT

j_call: TRBJ2-6
clone_size: many
d_call: NA
v_call: TRBV24-1
cdr3_aa: CATSQGFGANVLTF
cdr3_nt: TGTGCCACCAGTCAAGGGTTCGGGGCCAACGTCCTGACTTTC

j_call: TRBJ2-4
clone_size: many
d_call: NA
v_call: TRBV2
cdr3_aa: CASAGGVWAKNIQYF
cdr3_nt: TGTGCCAGCGCCGGAGGAGTCTGGGCCAAAAACATTCAGTACTTC

j_call: TRBJ1-5
clone_size: NA
d_call: TRBD1
v_call: TRBV6-1
cdr3_aa: CASRRDGTGAVPQHF
cdr3_nt: TGTGCCAGCAGGCGAGATGGGACAGGGGCTGTCCCCCAGCATTTT

j_call: TRBJ2-2
clone_size: many
d_call: TRBD2
v_call: TRBV20-1
cdr3_aa: CSAGGLPNTGELFF
cdr3_nt: TGCAGTGCTGGGGGACTACCGAACACCGGGGAGCTGTTTTTT

j_call: TRBJ1-1
clone_size: NA
d_call: TRBD1
v_call: TRBV19
cdr3_aa: CASAIDRVTEAFF
cdr3_nt: TGTGCCAGCGCTATTGACAGGGTCACTGAAGCTTTCTTT

j_call: TRBJ1-2
clone_size: NA
d_call: TRBD1
v_call: TRBV6-2/TRBV6-3
cdr3_aa: CASSYGPGQGYGYTF
cdr3_nt: TGTGCCAGCAGTTACGGCCCGGGACAGGGCTATGGCTACACCTTC

j_call: TRBJ2-2
clone_size: NA
d_call: NA
v_call: TRBV11-1
cdr3_aa: CASSPLGEPTAHTGELFF
cdr3_nt: TGTGCCAGCAGCCCCCTGGGTGAACCAACGGCCCACACCGGGGAGCTGTTTTTT

j_call: TRBJ2-7
clone_size: NA
d_call: TRBD1
v_call: TRBV20-1
cdr3_aa: CSASGGQALYEQYF
cdr3_nt: TGCAGTGCTAGTGGAGGACAGGCCCTCTACGAGCAGTACTTC